A selection of T cell receptor beta chains follows, all from one sample in a study of blood T cell repertoires in COVID-19. This table comes from immunoSEQ multiplex PCR, and its TCRdb copy is limited to in-frame clones, with some not included. The table includes 45,000 to 60,000 clones, approximately 86% detected once. Input material: peripheral blood. These receptors came from a human donor with active COVID-19. The donor label of this sample is uncertain. Each CDR3 is given with its conserved first and last residue. A D gene is named only where the DNA matches it firmly. Part of the rows lack a size; the others show once, few, many or a class for expanded clones.

TRBV24-1,-,-,TRBJ2-7,CATSRGLGYEQYF,TGTGCCACCAGCCGGGGACTCGGATACGAGCAGTACTTC
TRBV19,-,-,TRBJ2-1,CASSPRGSYNEQFF,TGTGCCAGTAGTCCCCGGGGCTCCTACAATGAGCAGTTCTTC
TRBV11-2,-,-,TRBJ1-2,CATTNRVNYGYTF,TGTGCCACTACGAACCGAGTCAACTATGGCTACACCTTC
TRBV19,once,-,TRBJ1-3,CASKSGVLAGNTIYF,TGTGCCAGCAAGTCAGGGGTTTTAGCTGGAAACACCATATATTTT
TRBV27,-,-,TRBJ2-2,CASSLGGTHTGELFF,TGTGCCAGCAGTTTAGGGGGGACGCACACCGGGGAGCTGTTTTTT
TRBV25-1,once,-,TRBJ2-5,CASSEVGGETQYF,TGTGCCAGCAGTGAGGTCGGCGGGGAGACCCAGTACTTC
TRBV27,-,TRBD1,TRBJ2-7,CASSIFGTGGFYEQYF,TGTGCCAGCAGCATTTTCGGGACAGGGGGCTTCTACGAGCAGTACTTC
TRBV7-2,-,-,TRBJ1-5,CASSASGGNQPQHF,TGTGCCAGCAGCGCCTCAGGGGGCAATCAGCCCCAGCATTTT
TRBV20-1,-,TRBD1,TRBJ1-2,CSASGGTVDGYTF,TGCAGTGCTAGTGGGGGGACAGTCGATGGCTACACCTTC
TRBV14,-,-,TRBJ2-3,CASSQRGHKSTDTQYF,TGTGCCAGCAGCCAACGGGGACACAAAAGCACAGATACGCAGTATTTT
TRBV5-1,-,-,TRBJ1-3,CASSRLGRAGNTIYF,TGCGCCAGCAGCAGATTAGGGCGGGCTGGAAACACCATATATTTT
TRBV6-2/TRBV6-3,-,-,TRBJ1-2,CASSQGRYGYTF,TGTGCCAGCAGCCAGGGGAGGTATGGCTACACCTTC
TRBV2,-,TRBD1,TRBJ1-3,CASQQGTSGNTIYF,TGTGCCAGCCAACAGGGGACCTCTGGAAACACCATATATTTT
TRBV2,-,TRBD1,TRBJ2-5,CASSPGQGGQETQYF,TGTGCCAGCAGTCCGGGACAGGGAGGCCAAGAGACCCAGTACTTC
TRBV10-3,-,TRBD1,TRBJ1-4,CAISEGQGRTKLFF,TGTGCCATCAGTGAGGGACAGGGGCGGACAAAACTGTTTTTT
TRBV19,-,-,TRBJ2-2,CASSRQVSGELFF,TGTGCCAGTAGTAGACAGGTTTCCGGGGAGCTGTTTTTT
TRBV19,-,TRBD2,TRBJ2-5,CASTQLAGGQETQYF,TGTGCCAGTACCCAACTAGCGGGGGGGCAAGAGACCCAGTACTTC
TRBV28,-,TRBD1,TRBJ2-4,CASSFDPTGGRAKNIQYF,TGTGCCAGCAGTTTCGACCCGACAGGGGGGAGGGCCAAAAACATTCAGTACTTC
TRBV5-4,-,-,TRBJ1-1,CASSLGRVNTEAFF,TGTGCCAGCAGCTTGGGGAGGGTGAACACTGAAGCTTTCTTT
TRBV11-3,-,TRBD1,TRBJ1-2,CASSTGTGRPEGYTF,TGTGCCAGCAGCACGGGGACAGGCCGGCCGGAGGGCTACACCTTC
TRBV7-9,-,TRBD1,TRBJ2-2,CASSLPTGVAGELFF,TGTGCCAGCAGCTTACCTACAGGGGTTGCCGGGGAGCTGTTTTTT
TRBV5-1,-,TRBD1,TRBJ2-3,CASSAGTGGTDTQYF,TGCGCCAGCAGCGCCGGGACAGGGGGCACAGATACGCAGTATTTT
TRBV4-1,-,TRBD2,TRBJ2-3,CASSQVFGGARDTQYF,TGCGCCAGCAGCCAAGTTTTCGGGGGGGCGAGAGATACGCAGTATTTT
TRBV6-5,-,-,TRBJ2-5,CASSRTSQETQYF,TGTGCCAGCAGCCGGACATCTCAAGAGACCCAGTACTTC
TRBV7-3,-,-,TRBJ1-3,CASSLTVGAGNTIYF,TGTGCCAGCAGCTTAACAGTAGGGGCTGGAAACACCATATATTTT
TRBV9,-,TRBD2,TRBJ2-1,CASSPAGVPEQFF,TGTGCCAGCAGCCCCGCGGGGGTGCCGGAGCAGTTCTTC
TRBV2,-,-,TRBJ2-5,CASKVGRGKTQYF,TGTGCCAGCAAAGTCGGTCGGGGAAAGACCCAGTACTTC
TRBV18,-,-,TRBJ1-2,CASSPTGDYGYTF,TGTGCCAGCTCACCAACCGGAGACTATGGCTACACCTTC
TRBV27,-,TRBD1,TRBJ2-3,CASKLGGQGVEDTQYF,TGTGCCAGCAAATTAGGGGGACAGGGAGTCGAAGATACGCAGTATTTT
TRBV6-4,-,-,TRBJ2-3,CASSDGGADTQYF,TGTGCCAGCAGTGACGGGGGGGCGGATACGCAGTATTTT
TRBV4-3,-,-,TRBJ2-7,CASSQAFGLTFYEQYF,TGCGCCAGCAGCCAAGCGTTTGGACTAACCTTCTACGAGCAGTACTTC
TRBV5-1,-,TRBD1,TRBJ2-5,CASSHGTGDETQYF,TGCGCCAGCAGCCACGGTACAGGGGACGAGACCCAGTACTTC
TRBV11-3,-,-,TRBJ2-1,CASSTKRVSSYNEQFF,TGTGCCAGCAGCACAAAGCGGGTGAGCTCCTACAATGAGCAGTTCTTC
TRBV21-1,-,-,TRBJ1-6,CASSKEGPDSPLHF,TGTGCCAGCAGCAAAGAGGGGCCCGATTCACCCCTCCACTTT
TRBV9,-,TRBD1,TRBJ2-5,CASSVEGARQETQYF,TGTGCCAGCAGCGTAGAGGGGGCGAGGCAAGAGACCCAGTACTTC
TRBV27,-,TRBD1,TRBJ2-7,CASSPSRGTATYEQYF,TGTGCCAGCAGTCCGTCTCGTGGGACAGCGACCTACGAGCAGTACTTC
TRBV28,-,-,TRBJ2-7,CASSFAGTEQYF,TGTGCCAGCAGTTTCGCGGGTACCGAGCAGTACTTC
TRBV2,-,TRBD1,TRBJ2-2,CASRDRGTGELFF,TGTGCCAGCAGGGACAGGGGGACCGGGGAGCTGTTTTTT
TRBV9,once,-,TRBJ1-1,CASSFRMNTEAFF,TGTGCCAGCAGCTTCAGGATGAACACTGAAGCTTTCTTT
TRBV5-8,medium-sized,TRBD1,TRBJ2-3,CAMLRDRAGTDTQYF,TGTGCCATGCTCCGGGACAGGGCTGGCACAGATACGCAGTATTTT
TRBV11-2,-,TRBD1,TRBJ1-4,CASSQRQGNNEKLFF,TGTGCCAGCAGCCAAAGACAGGGGAATAATGAAAAACTGTTTTTT
TRBV14,-,-,TRBJ1-2,CASRPASGVGYTF,TGTGCCAGCAGGCCCGCCTCCGGTGTGGGCTACACCTTC
TRBV4-3,-,TRBD1,TRBJ2-7,CASSRGDRGTYEQYF,TGCGCCAGCAGCCGCGGGGACAGGGGAACCTACGAGCAGTACTTC
TRBV5-4,-,-,TRBJ2-7,CASKTAGSESSYEQYF,TGTGCCAGCAAAACGGCGGGCAGCGAAAGCTCCTACGAGCAGTACTTC
TRBV3-1/TRBV3-2,-,-,TRBJ1-4,CASSQADSLGLFF,TGTGCCAGCAGCCAAGCGGACAGCCTAGGACTGTTTTTT
TRBV29-1,-,TRBD1,TRBJ1-2,CSVNRGTFGYTF,TGCAGCGTCAACAGGGGGACGTTCGGCTACACCTTC
TRBV12-5,-,-,TRBJ2-3,CASGLGTRGASTDTQYF,TGTGCTAGTGGTTTGGGGACCAGGGGGGCAAGCACAGATACGCAGTATTTT
TRBV2,-,-,TRBJ2-1,CAISQGSSYNEQFF,TGTGCCATCTCGCAGGGGAGCTCCTACAATGAGCAGTTCTTC
TRBV14,-,-,TRBJ2-2,CASSQRASTGELFF,TGTGCCAGCAGCCAACGAGCATCCACCGGGGAGCTGTTTTTT
TRBV10-3,-,-,TRBJ2-2,CATSVNTGELFF,TGTGCCACCTCGGTGAACACCGGGGAGCTGTTTTTT
TRBV27,-,TRBD2,TRBJ2-3,CASSFGAGLAGDLNTQYF,TGTGCCAGCAGTTTCGGGGCTGGACTAGCGGGAGATCTAAATACGCAGTATTTT
TRBV11-2,-,TRBD2,TRBJ2-1,CASSLVIAGTHEQFF,TGTGCCAGCAGCTTGGTGATAGCGGGAACCCATGAGCAGTTCTTC
TRBV15,-,-,TRBJ2-1,CATSRVGVHEQFF,TGTGCCACCAGCAGAGTCGGGGTCCATGAGCAGTTCTTC
TRBV5-6,once,TRBD1,TRBJ1-2,CASSLGQGIYGYTF,TGTGCCAGCAGCTTGGGACAGGGTATCTATGGCTACACCTTC
TRBV29-1,-,-,TRBJ2-5,CSVEVRGTRWANRPQYF,TGCAGCGTTGAAGTACGGGGGACCCGATGGGCGAACAGGCCCCAGTACTTC